These 9 T cell receptor beta chains share one sample of origin, sequenced in a study of T-cell memory formation after mild COVID-19. TCRdb itself ran the 5' RACE reads through MiXCR, one entry per CDR3 protein. The data contain approximately 260,000 distinct CDR3 sequences, roughly 15% of them singletons. The sequencing input was PBMCs or a T cell subset sorted from them (not recorded which). The source of these receptors is a man between 18 and 29 years old who had mild COVID-19 (a few samples of this study predate the infection). Cell type and time point are not known.

The V and J genes are TRBV9 and TRBJ2-5, with 8 nucleotides matching TRBD2. There are 14 residues in the CDR3. Trimming removed 0 bases from V and 4 bases from J; junction bases left unmatched: 2. CDR1 is SGDLS, CDR2 YYNGEE, per germline. The CDR3 DNA reads as TGTGCCAGCAGCGTAGATCGGGGGGGAGAGACCCAGTACTTC. As protein: CASSVDRGGETQYF.

The chain is built from TRBV6-4 and TRBJ1-2; TRBD1 is a possible D gene (6 bases). V lost 10 bases and J 7 bases, leaving 16 bases between the germline ends. The CDR3 spans 12 residues. CDR1 and CDR2 (germline): MRHNA, SNTAGT. CDR3 DNA sequence: TGTGCCAAAAACAGGGATTTTTTTGGCTACACCTTC. Residues: CAKNRDFFGYTF.

This clonotype turned up a few times. The chain links TRBV18 to TRBJ1-1; D gene unclear. V was clipped by 6 bases and J by 3 bases, with 11 bases between them. Germline V gene lookup returns CDR1 KGHSH and CDR2 LQKENI. The CDR3 covers 13 residues. This chain's CDR3 is CASSQSRDTEAFF. DNA of the CDR3: TGTGCCAGCTCCCAGTCAAGAGACACTGAAGCTTTCTTT.

This clonotype was observed a handful of times. The chain combines TRBV25-1 with TRBJ2-5; TRBD1 might be the D (6 bases). Trimming pared 1 base from V and 5 bases from J, leaving 11 bases between. The CDR3 has 14 amino acids. Looked up from germline, CDR1 is MGHDK and CDR2 is SYGVNS. In DNA, the CDR3 is TGTGCCAGCAGTGAATTTGGACAGTTTGAGACCCAGTACTTC. It translates to CASSEFGQFETQYF.

The chain is built from TRBV4-2 and TRBJ1-1; weak D call: TRBD1 (5 bases). Looked up from germline, CDR1 is LGHNA and CDR2 is YNFKEQ. The V and J ends lost 4 bases and 6 bases respectively, with 15 bases between them. The CDR3 totals 14 residues. The CDR3 loop is CASSPYRKAAEAFF. The CDR3 region has the DNA TGTGCCAGCAGCCCATACAGGAAGGCGGCTGAAGCTTTCTTT.

This rearrangement joins TRBV20-1 to TRBJ1-4, with no clear D. Trimming removed 6 bases at V and 0 bases at J, with 17 bases between. This CDR3 is 16 amino acids long. Germline assignment: CDR1 DFQATT and CDR2 SNEGSKA (reference sequence). This CDR3 reads CSAPTTGISTNEKLFF. The DNA of the CDR3 is TGCAGTGCCCCCACCACGGGGATTTCAACTAATGAAAAACTGTTTTTT.

This clonotype was picked up one time. The chain combines TRBV4-1 with TRBJ1-2; D is undetermined. Germline-derived CDR1 and CDR2 are MGHRA and YSYEKL. V dropped 4 bases and J dropped 7 bases, with 7 bases sitting between them. The CDR3 extends over 11 amino acids. CDR3 sequence (DNA): TGCGCCAGCAGCCCCGGGATTGGCTACACCTTC. It specifies CASSPGIGYTF.

The chain combines TRBV2 with TRBJ2-7; D is undetermined. In germline, CDR1 is SNHLY, CDR2 FYNNEI. The ends were cut back, 8 bases at V and 3 bases at J, with 20 bases in the middle. This CDR3 comprises 15 residues. This CDR3 is CASVIPNLVNYEQYF. CDR3 DNA sequence: TGTGCCAGCGTAATCCCAAATCTAGTTAACTACGAGCAGTACTTC.

The chain carries TRBV16 and TRBJ2-5; D possibly corresponds to TRBD1 (5 bases). CDR1 is KGHSY, CDR2 FQNENV, per germline. The CDR3 covers 13 residues. V lost 2 bases and J 5 bases, leaving 9 bases between the germline ends. CDR3 coding DNA: TGTGCCAGCAGCCAAGGTAACAGGGAGACCCAGTACTTC. It codes for CASSQGNRETQYF.